These 3 T cell receptor beta chains were all obtained from the same sample, sequenced in a study of T cells in localized non-small cell lung cancer. Assay: immunoSEQ multiplex PCR; the TCRdb copy retains only in-frame clones and omits some. Of under 40,000 clones in the sample, approximately 91% were seen once. The source was peripheral blood, collected before any cancer treatment. Every receptor here comes from a woman between 40 and 69 years old with stage I lung adenocarcinoma.

The chain uses TRBV29-1 and TRBJ2-7; D perhaps matches TRBD1 (6 bases). Trimming took off 8 bases at V and 4 bases at J, with 15 bases between the two ends. CDR3 length: 12 amino acids. Germline loops: CDR1 SQVTM, CDR2 ANQGSEA. As DNA, the CDR3 is TGCAGCACAATCGGACAGAAATACGAGCAGTACTTC. Its protein is CSTIGQKYEQYF.

V and J are TRBV4-3 and TRBJ2-7; D might be TRBD1 (6 bases). In germline, CDR1 is LGHNA, CDR2 YSLEER. V shed 4 bases and J shed 5 bases, with 18 bases lying between them. This CDR3 comprises 15 residues. CDR3 loop: CASSPDRGHFNEQYF. DNA of the CDR3: TGCGCCAGCAGCCCAGATAGGGGACATTTCAACGAGCAGTACTTC.

This clone has just one count. The chain uses TRBV5-1 and TRBJ2-1; a weak D match, TRBD1 (7 bases). The CDR3 contains 16 residues. V shed 4 bases and J shed 5 bases, with 19 bases lying between them. Germline V gene sequence: CDR1 SGHRS, CDR2 YFSETQ. The CDR3, as DNA: TGCGCCAGCAGCCTGGTATGGGGACAGCGGGACAATGAGCAGTTCTTC. Amino acid sequence: CASSLVWGQRDNEQFF.